The rows below give T cell receptor beta chains drawn from one sample of a study of technical replicates of blood from a handful of donors. Only in-frame clones appear in the TCRdb table, and some are missing; sequencing was by immunoSEQ multiplex PCR. Seen here are roughly 79,000 clones, roughly 95% observed once, and the top ten hold 0.37%. The source material was T cells isolated from PBMCs. These receptors were taken from a human donor in good health. The CDR3 runs from the conserved cysteine through the conserved F or W. D genes are given only for firm matches. Not all rows give a size; the values are once, few, many and, for expanded clones, a class.

.,TRBV7-8,TRBD2,TRBJ2-1,15,CASSLSGRSYNEQFF,TGTGCCAGCAGTCTTAGCGGGAGATCCTACAATGAGCAGTTCTTC
.,TRBV4-1,.,TRBJ2-7,13,CASSPGNSYEQYF,TGCGCCAGCAGTCCAGGGAATAGCTACGAGCAGTACTTC
.,TRBV10-3,.,TRBJ2-7,15,CAISESNSGVYEQYF,TGTGCCATCAGTGAGTCGAATTCGGGAGTCTACGAGCAGTACTTC
.,TRBV21-1,.,TRBJ2-7,15,CASSNTSGGPYEQYF,TGTGCCAGCAGCAATACTAGCGGGGGTCCCTACGAGCAGTACTTC
.,TRBV7-2,TRBD2,TRBJ2-1,14,CASSLGLAHNEQFF,TGTGCCAGCAGCTTAGGACTAGCTCACAATGAGCAGTTCTTC
.,TRBV5-1,.,TRBJ1-2,13,CASRVGALDGYTF,TGCGCCAGCAGGGTGGGGGCCTTAGATGGCTACACCTTC
once,TRBV7-2,TRBD2,TRBJ2-5,17,CASSLEGGRGGRETQYF,TGTGCCAGCAGCTTAGAGGGGGGCCGCGGGGGGCGGGAGACCCAGTACTTC
.,TRBV19,TRBD2,TRBJ2-1,13,CASTLAGGNEQFF,TGTGCCAGTACGCTAGCGGGAGGTAATGAGCAGTTCTTC
.,TRBV11-2,.,TRBJ2-7,16,CASSLADRRESYEQYF,TGTGCCAGCAGCTTAGCCGACCGACGGGAATCCTACGAGCAGTACTTC
.,TRBV4-3,.,TRBJ2-6,16,CASSQEGVTGANVLTF,TGCGCCAGCAGCCAAGAAGGGGTCACTGGGGCCAACGTCCTGACTTTC
.,TRBV6-5,TRBD2,TRBJ2-7,15,CASSYQAGGPYEQYF,TGTGCCAGCAGTTACCAAGCGGGAGGCCCCTACGAGCAGTACTTC
.,TRBV6-5,TRBD1,TRBJ2-7,15,CASSSDRPIYYEQYF,TGTGCCAGCAGTTCGGACAGGCCAATTTACTACGAGCAGTACTTC
.,TRBV30,TRBD1,TRBJ1-3,12,CAWSPGGNTIYF,TGTGCCTGGAGTCCAGGGGGGAACACCATATATTTT
.,TRBV5-1,TRBD1,TRBJ2-7,14,CASSLGTGSVEQYF,TGCGCCAGCAGCTTGGGGACAGGGTCGGTCGAGCAGTACTTC
once,TRBV5-1,.,TRBJ2-3,14,CASSFLGGTDTQYF,TGCGCCAGCAGCTTCCTCGGGGGAACAGATACGCAGTATTTT
.,TRBV5-4,TRBD1,TRBJ2-7,13,CASSPDRGHEQYF,TGTGCCAGCAGCCCCGACAGGGGCCACGAGCAGTACTTC
.,TRBV7-9,.,TRBJ1-1,15,CASSRGVLVSTEAFF,TGTGCCAGCAGCCGGGGGGTTTTAGTAAGCACTGAAGCTTTCTTT
.,TRBV9,.,TRBJ2-3,17,CASSVDGSSASRWGQYF,TGTGCCAGCAGCGTAGACGGGAGTTCAGCTTCGCGTTGGGGGCAGTATTTT
.,TRBV6-1,.,TRBJ1-2,14,CASSEIRDSNGYTF,TGTGCCAGCAGTGAAATTAGGGACTCTAATGGCTACACCTTC
.,TRBV30,.,TRBJ1-5,13,CAWSPGSNQPQHF,TGTGCCTGGAGTCCAGGTAGCAATCAGCCCCAGCATTTT
.,TRBV5-6,TRBD2,TRBJ2-1,14,CAGASGSSYNEQFF,TGTGCCGGGGCTAGCGGGAGCTCCTACAATGAGCAGTTCTTC
few,TRBV9,.,TRBJ1-1,15,CASSVDRGGNTEAFF,TGTGCCAGCAGCGTAGATCGGGGTGGGAACACTGAAGCTTTCTTT
.,TRBV7-8,.,TRBJ1-2,14,CASSPGADLYGYTF,TGTGCCAGCAGCCCGGGAGCGGATCTGTATGGCTACACCTTC
once,TRBV9,TRBD2,TRBJ2-2,17,CASTPSLAGRYTGELFF,TGTGCCAGCACCCCTAGTTTAGCGGGAAGGTACACCGGGGAGCTGTTTTTT
.,TRBV7-8,TRBD2,TRBJ2-3,15,CASSYARSSGDTQYF,TGTGCCAGCAGCTATGCTAGGTCTAGCGGCGATACGCAGTATTTT
.,TRBV6-5,.,TRBJ2-3,13,CASSPPGTDTQYF,TGTGCCAGCAGTCCTCCGGGCACAGATACGCAGTATTTT
.,TRBV28,TRBD1,TRBJ1-5,16,CASSFFTAGGNQPQHF,TGTGCCAGCAGTTTCTTCACGGCAGGGGGAAATCAGCCCCAGCATTTT
once,TRBV10-1,.,TRBJ2-1,17,CASSVQGGVSSYNEQFF,TGCGCCAGCAGTGTACAGGGTGGTGTTTCTTCTTACAATGAGCAGTTCTTC
.,TRBV6-5,TRBD1,TRBJ1-2,16,CASSLNRGLANYGYTF,TGTGCCAGCAGTTTAAACAGGGGGCTCGCTAACTATGGCTACACCTTC
.,TRBV6-1,TRBD1,TRBJ2-7,13,CASRGDRGYEQYF,TGTGCCAGCCGGGGGGACAGGGGTTACGAGCAGTACTTC
.,TRBV6-5,TRBD1,TRBJ1-5,15,CASSRTGVNGQPQHF,TGTGCCAGCAGTAGGACAGGGGTGAATGGCCAGCCCCAGCATTTT
.,TRBV9,TRBD2,TRBJ2-7,16,CASSSHGTSGLGEQYF,TGTGCCAGCAGCAGCCACGGGACTAGCGGTCTAGGGGAGCAGTACTTC
.,TRBV29-1,.,TRBJ2-2,12,CSVEGQLGELFF,TGCAGCGTTGAAGGACAGCTTGGGGAGCTGTTTTTT
.,TRBV6-1,TRBD1,TRBJ2-7,14,CASSDRVISYEQYF,TGTGCCAGTTCGGACAGGGTTATATCCTACGAGCAGTACTTC
.,TRBV14,.,TRBJ2-2,17,CASSGEPQGILSGELFF,TGTGCCAGCAGCGGTGAACCGCAGGGGATTCTGTCCGGGGAGCTGTTTTTT
.,TRBV25-1,.,TRBJ1-1,13,CASSGSRSTEAFF,TGTGCCAGCAGCGGCAGTAGGAGCACTGAAGCTTTCTTT
.,TRBV9,TRBD2,TRBJ2-5,16,CASSAGTSGAKETQYF,TGTGCCAGCAGCGCCGGGACTAGCGGGGCAAAAGAGACCCAGTACTTC
.,TRBV20-1,.,TRBJ1-2,11,CSASRSNGYTF,TGCAGTGCTAGCCGTTCTAATGGCTACACCTTC
.,TRBV2,.,TRBJ1-3,16,CASSPVGGRVGNTIYF,TGTGCCAGCAGCCCCGTGGGGGGGCGCGTAGGAAACACCATATATTTT
.,TRBV19,.,TRBJ1-5,12,CASSLAYQPQHF,TGTGCCAGTAGTCTAGCCTATCAGCCCCAGCATTTT
.,TRBV18,TRBD2,TRBJ2-1,15,CASSPRLAGVVEQFF,TGTGCCAGCTCACCTAGACTAGCGGGAGTGGTTGAGCAGTTCTTC
.,TRBV4-1,.,TRBJ2-2,12,CASSQVMGELFF,TGCGCCAGCAGCCAAGTAATGGGGGAGCTGTTTTTT
.,TRBV13,.,TRBJ1-1,11,CASSLGRGAFF,TGTGCCAGCAGTTTAGGACGAGGAGCTTTCTTT
.,TRBV7-2,TRBD1,TRBJ1-4,14,CASSRPGGDEKLFF,TGTGCCAGCAGCCGACCAGGGGGCGACGAAAAACTGTTTTTT
.,TRBV5-1,TRBD2,TRBJ2-3,16,CASSLTSGIPTDTQYF,TGCGCCAGCAGCTTGACTAGCGGAATCCCCACAGATACGCAGTATTTT
.,TRBV5-1,TRBD2,TRBJ2-3,18,CASSLGTSGSGGTDTQYF,TGCGCCAGCAGCTTGGGGACTAGCGGGAGCGGGGGGACAGATACGCAGTATTTT
.,TRBV9,.,TRBJ2-7,13,CASSVTSQSEQYF,TGTGCCAGCAGCGTAACCTCCCAGTCCGAGCAGTACTTC